This entry lists 14 T cell receptor beta chains sequenced from one sample in a study of regulatory T cells in long-lasting Graves disease. TCR beta libraries were built with iRepertoire HTBI primers and Arm-PCR of CDR3 regions. Via MiXCR, TCRdb re-called the multiplex PCR reads, giving one row per CDR3 protein. Altogether 540,000 or so distinct CDR3 sequences are present, 13% being singletons, with the ten largest covering roughly 10%. Regarding time point: newly diagnosed GD, antithyroid drugs for less than 3 months. TCR sequences were obtained from RNA taken from PBMCs. These same data were also listed under a study on T cells in Graves' hyperthyroidism and ophthalmopathy.

The starting material was peripheral blood mononuclear cells (PBMCs), obtained at new diagnosis, from a patient treated with antithyroid drugs. The receptors were gathered from a man aged 25 to 40 with Graves disease.

This clonotype turned up a few times. The V call is TRBV12-3 or TRBV12-4, the J call TRBJ2-3; D is tentatively TRBD1 or TRBD2 (5 bases each). The ends were cut back, 7 bases at V and 2 bases at J, with 10 bases in the middle. This CDR3 comprises 13 residues. CDR3 DNA sequence: TGTGCCAGCACCAAAGGGACCACAGATACGCAGTATTTT. It specifies CASTKGTTDTQYF.

The J gene is TRBJ2-7, the V gene TRBV2; 8 nucleotides match TRBD1. The CDR3 length is 15 residues. After removal of 6 bases from V and 2 bases from J, the junction contained 9 bases not matched to a gene. Per the germline V gene, CDR1 is SNHLY and CDR2 is FYNNEI. The CDR3 sequence: CASSIWTGSPYEQYF. The CDR3 DNA is TGTGCCAGCAGCATATGGACAGGGAGTCCCTACGAGCAGTACTTC.

This chain joins TRBV10-3 and TRBJ2-6; maybe TRBD1 (6 bases). Per the germline V gene, CDR1 is ENHRY and CDR2 is SYGVKD. V lost 3 bases and J 4 bases, leaving 13 bases between the germline ends. The CDR3 is made up of 16 amino acids. CDR3 residues: CAISDPTGDGANVLTF. Here the CDR3 DNA reads TGTGCCATCAGTGACCCGACAGGTGACGGGGCCAACGTCCTGACTTTC.

This clonotype showed up many times. The J gene is TRBJ1-1, the V gene TRBV7-3; D not resolved. Germline CDR1 SGHTA, CDR2 FQGTGA. The CDR3 runs 12 residues. Trimming left V 5 bases short and J 7 bases short, with 11 bases between. CDR3 protein: CASSNSPNEAFF. In DNA, the CDR3 is TGTGCCAGCAGCAACAGCCCAAATGAAGCTTTCTTT.

The V call is TRBV6-5, the J call TRBJ1-3; D remains unclear. Germline CDR1 MNHEY, CDR2 SVGAGI. Trimming took 2 bases from V and 0 from J, leaving 11 bases between them. The CDR3 is 16 residues long. In nucleotides, the CDR3 is TGTGCCAGCAGTTACAGCCAGCAGCACTCTGGAAACACCATATATTTT. Protein sequence: CASSYSQQHSGNTIYF.

This clonotype was counted between two and nine times. This chain uses TRBV5-6 with TRBJ1-1, with a weak D call TRBD1 (6 bases). In germline, CDR1 is SGHDT, CDR2 YYEEEE. The CDR3 is 17 amino acids. Deletions cut 3 bases from V and 6 bases from J, with 24 bases between. The CDR3 DNA reads TGTGCCAGCAGCTCTTCGGGAGGGGGTCCTTTCCTCGCTGAAGCTTTCTTT. Protein sequence: CASSSSGGGPFLAEAFF.

This clonotype was picked up many times. The chain carries TRBV10-3 and TRBJ1-2; weak D call: TRBD1 (6 bases). The CDR3 has 16 residues. The germline V gene encodes CDR1 ENHRY and CDR2 SYGVKD. The V gene lost 0 bases and the J gene lost 3 bases, with 14 bases spanning the gap. The CDR3 region has the DNA TGTGCCATCAGTGAGTCGATTCCAGGGGCGGACTATGGCTACACCTTC. As protein: CAISESIPGADYGYTF.

The V gene is TRBV6-1, the J gene TRBJ2-5, with 13 bases that match TRBD2. The CDR3 length is 16 residues. Trimming cost V 5 bases and J 5 bases; bases outside gene matches: 8. The germline CDR1 and CDR2 sequences are MNHNS and SASEGT. CDR3 DNA sequence: TGTGCCAGCAGTATGCGACTAGCGGGAGGTTTGGAGACCCAGTACTTC. It specifies CASSMRLAGGLETQYF.

This clonotype was found many times. The chain joins TRBV20-1 to TRBJ2-6; D is possibly TRBD2 (5 bases). Germline CDR1 and CDR2: DFQATT and SNEGSKA (reference sequence). V was clipped by 5 bases and J by 0 bases, with 11 bases between them. This CDR3 is 15 amino acids long. This CDR3 reads CSASNRGSGANVLTF. The DNA of the CDR3 is TGCAGTGCTTCGAATCGGGGCTCTGGGGCCAACGTCCTGACTTTC.

This clonotype was seen at least ten times. The rearrangement links TRBV9 to TRBJ1-2, with D uncertain. Germline CDR1 SGDLS, CDR2 YYNGEE. V lost 2 bases and J lost 6, with 8 bases in between. The CDR3 is made up of 12 amino acids. CDR3 in DNA: TGTGCCAGCAGCGTTTCTGGGGATGGCTACACCTTC. Translated, it gives CASSVSGDGYTF.

This clonotype was observed a few times. The chain joins TRBV28 to TRBJ2-7, with 10 bases matching TRBD2. The CDR3 sequence is 16 residues long. V was pared by 5 bases and J by 3 bases, with 10 bases of the junction left unmatched. CDR1 and CDR2 (germline): MDHEN, SYDVKM. The CDR3 is CASSESSGRRVYEQYF. The CDR3 region has the DNA TGTGCCAGCAGTGAGTCTAGCGGGAGAAGGGTCTACGAGCAGTACTTC.

This clonotype was counted many times. The chain joins TRBV12-3 or TRBV12-4 to TRBJ2-1; D is perhaps TRBD1 or TRBD2 (5 bases each). The CDR3 sequence is 16 residues long. V was trimmed by 4 bases and J by 4 bases, leaving 17 bases between them. CDR3 residues: CASSSGPTYGYNEQFF. The CDR3 DNA reads TGTGCCAGCAGTTCGGGACCGACGTACGGGTACAATGAGCAGTTCTTC.

With regard to this clonotype: A much larger clone lies one base from this, so it may be a read error. This chain uses TRBV7-9 with TRBJ2-5; 9 bases are a match to TRBD2. The germline V gene has CDR1 SEHNR and CDR2 FQNEAQ (reference sequence). V shed 4 bases and J 4 bases; nucleotides not matched to a gene: 10. The CDR3 spans 16 residues. The CDR3 DNA sequence: TGTGCCAGCAGCTCCTACTGGGCGGGAGGGGCAGAGACCCAGTACTTC. Protein sequence: CASSSYWAGGAETQYF.

This clonotype was counted a single time. The CDR3 loop reads CASSLYLDHTDTQYF. In DNA form, the CDR3 reads TGTGCCAGCAGCCTTTATCTGGACCACACAGATACGCAGTATTTT. The rearrangement links TRBV14 to TRBJ2-3; D unclear. V was cut by 4 bases and J by 2 bases, with 13 bases left in between. CDR3 length equals 15 residues. The germline V gene has CDR1 SGHDN and CDR2 FVKESK.